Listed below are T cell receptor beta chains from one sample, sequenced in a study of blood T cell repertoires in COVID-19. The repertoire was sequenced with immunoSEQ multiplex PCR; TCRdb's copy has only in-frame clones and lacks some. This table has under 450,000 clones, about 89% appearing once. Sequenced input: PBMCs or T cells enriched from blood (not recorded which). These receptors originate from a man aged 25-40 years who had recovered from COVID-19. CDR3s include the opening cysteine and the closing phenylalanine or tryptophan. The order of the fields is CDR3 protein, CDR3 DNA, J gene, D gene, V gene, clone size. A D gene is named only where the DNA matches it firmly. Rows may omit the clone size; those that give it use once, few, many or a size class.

CASSFQDRGQYSGANVLTF	TGTGCCAGCAGTTTCCAGGACAGGGGGCAATACTCTGGGGCCAACGTCCTGACTTTC	TRBJ2-6	TRBD1	TRBV6-2/TRBV6-3	NA
CASRAHSLGGTEAFF	TGCGCCAGCAGGGCTCATTCGTTGGGAGGAACTGAAGCTTTCTTT	TRBJ1-1	NA	TRBV5-1	NA
CASSIWGQGSVTGELFF	TGTGCCAGTAGTATTTGGGGACAGGGTTCAGTAACCGGGGAGCTGTTTTTT	TRBJ2-2	TRBD1	TRBV19	NA
CASSEEGGGNTIYF	TGTGCCAGCAGTGAGGAGGGCGGTGGAAACACCATATATTTT	TRBJ1-3	NA	TRBV2	NA
CASRSTTGPYGYTF	TGTGCCAGTAGATCAACGACAGGTCCCTATGGCTACACCTTC	TRBJ1-2	NA	TRBV19	NA
CASSVDRASGYTF	TGTGCCAGCAGCGTAGACAGGGCGTCTGGCTACACCTTC	TRBJ1-2	NA	TRBV9	NA
CASRPGQGMGKPQHF	TGTGCCAGTAGACCGGGACAGGGTATGGGTAAGCCCCAGCATTTT	TRBJ1-5	TRBD1	TRBV19	NA
CASSQDGSWGGVYEQYF	TGTGCCAGCAGCCAAGACGGGAGTTGGGGAGGAGTATACGAGCAGTACTTC	TRBJ2-7	NA	TRBV4-2	NA
CASSELNGDTIYF	TGTGCCAGCAGTGAATTGAACGGGGACACCATATATTTT	TRBJ1-3	NA	TRBV25-1	NA
CASSPTGANYGYTF	TGTGCCAGCAGCCCGACAGGGGCTAACTATGGCTACACCTTC	TRBJ1-2	TRBD1	TRBV6-5	NA
CASSFSGPTYEQYF	TGCGCCAGCAGCTTCTCAGGGCCTACCTACGAGCAGTACTTC	TRBJ2-7	NA	TRBV5-1	few
CASSLGVGASPLHF	TGTGCCAGCAGCTTAGGAGTAGGGGCTTCACCCCTCCACTTT	TRBJ1-6	NA	TRBV13	NA
CASSFLTESSYNEQFF	TGCGCCAGCAGCTTTCTTACAGAGAGCTCCTACAATGAGCAGTTCTTC	TRBJ2-1	NA	TRBV5-1	NA
CASGLGSGSYGYTF	TGTGCTAGTGGTTTGGGGTCAGGGTCCTATGGCTACACCTTC	TRBJ1-2	NA	TRBV12-5	NA
CASSQEGAGSSYNEQFF	TGCGCCAGCAGCCAAGAGGGAGCGGGGAGCTCCTACAATGAGCAGTTCTTC	TRBJ2-1	TRBD2	TRBV4-1	NA
CASSLTGQRNSPLHF	TGTGCCAGCAGCTTAACGGGACAGCGAAATTCACCCCTCCACTTT	TRBJ1-6	TRBD1	TRBV7-8	NA
CASRLGQGMDTGELFF	TGCGCCAGCAGACTAGGACAGGGGATGGACACCGGGGAGCTGTTTTTT	TRBJ2-2	TRBD1	TRBV5-1	NA
CASTPGGANQPQHF	TGTGCCAGTACCCCGGGAGGGGCCAATCAGCCCCAGCATTTT	TRBJ1-5	NA	TRBV19	NA
CASSVTGGSSTDTQYF	TGTGCCAGCAGTGTAACAGGGGGTTCTAGCACAGATACGCAGTATTTT	TRBJ2-3	TRBD1	TRBV6-6	NA
CASALQGISGYEQYF	TGTGCTAGTGCCCTACAGGGGATCTCAGGCTACGAGCAGTACTTC	TRBJ2-7	TRBD1	TRBV12-5	NA
CASSLAGQNYGYTF	TGTGCCAGCAGCTTAGCTGGACAGAACTATGGCTACACCTTC	TRBJ1-2	NA	TRBV7-2	NA
CASSSGTVNEKLFF	TGCGCCAGCAGCTCCGGGACAGTTAATGAAAAACTGTTTTTT	TRBJ1-4	TRBD1	TRBV5-1	once
CSVRTDYEQYF	TGCAGCGTTAGGACAGACTACGAGCAGTACTTC	TRBJ2-7	NA	TRBV29-1	NA
CASSFAANTGELFF	TGTGCCAGCAGTTTTGCGGCTAACACCGGGGAGCTGTTTTTT	TRBJ2-2	NA	TRBV27	NA
CASRQDGTTEAFF	TGCGCCAGCCGCCAGGATGGGACAACTGAAGCTTTCTTT	TRBJ1-1	NA	TRBV10-1	NA
CSASPSLNTEAFF	TGCAGTGCTAGTCCCTCCCTGAACACTGAAGCTTTCTTT	TRBJ1-1	NA	TRBV20-1	NA
CAISVSGGPYEQYF	TGTGCCATCAGTGTAAGCGGGGGGCCCTACGAGCAGTACTTC	TRBJ2-7	TRBD2	TRBV10-3	NA
CASSSRNLYEFF	TGTGCCAGCAGTTCACGCAACCTATATGAGTTCTTC	TRBJ2-1	NA	TRBV6-5	NA
CASRGQLNTEAFF	TGTGCCAGCCGGGGACAGCTGAACACTGAAGCTTTCTTT	TRBJ1-1	TRBD1	TRBV6-5	NA